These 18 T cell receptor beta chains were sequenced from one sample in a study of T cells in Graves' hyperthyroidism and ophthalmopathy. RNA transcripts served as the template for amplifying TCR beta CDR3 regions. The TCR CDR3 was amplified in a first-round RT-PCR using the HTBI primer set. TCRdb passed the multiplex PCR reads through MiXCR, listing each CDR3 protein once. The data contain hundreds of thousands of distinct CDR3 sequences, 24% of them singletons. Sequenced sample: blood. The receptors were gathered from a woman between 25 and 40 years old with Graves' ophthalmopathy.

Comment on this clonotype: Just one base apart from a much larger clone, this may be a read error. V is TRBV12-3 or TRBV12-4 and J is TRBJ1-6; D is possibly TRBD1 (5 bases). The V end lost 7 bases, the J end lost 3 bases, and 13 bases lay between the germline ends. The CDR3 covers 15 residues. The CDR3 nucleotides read TGTGCCAGCAATTCCGGGGGGGGCTATAATTCACCCCTCCACTTT. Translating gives CASNSGGGYNSPLHF.

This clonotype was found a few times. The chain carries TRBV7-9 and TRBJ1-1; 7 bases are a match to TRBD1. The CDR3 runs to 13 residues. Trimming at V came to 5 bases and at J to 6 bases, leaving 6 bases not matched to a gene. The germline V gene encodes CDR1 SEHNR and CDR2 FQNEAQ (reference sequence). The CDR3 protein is CASSPRGLAEAFF. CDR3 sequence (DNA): TGTGCCAGCAGCCCAAGGGGGCTCGCTGAAGCTTTCTTT.

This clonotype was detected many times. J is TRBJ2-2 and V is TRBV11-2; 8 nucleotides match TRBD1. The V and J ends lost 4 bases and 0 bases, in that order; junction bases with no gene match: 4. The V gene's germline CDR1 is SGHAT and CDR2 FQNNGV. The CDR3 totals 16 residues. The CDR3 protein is CASSSGQGANTGELFF. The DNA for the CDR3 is TGTGCCAGCAGCTCTGGACAGGGTGCGAACACCGGGGAGCTGTTTTTT.

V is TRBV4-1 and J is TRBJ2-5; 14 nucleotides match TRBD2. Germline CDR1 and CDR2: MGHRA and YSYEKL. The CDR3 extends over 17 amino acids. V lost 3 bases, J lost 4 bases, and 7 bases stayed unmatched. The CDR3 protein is CASSQGLAGVRRETQYF. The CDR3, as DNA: TGCGCCAGCAGCCAGGGACTAGCGGGAGTAAGGAGAGAGACCCAGTACTTC.

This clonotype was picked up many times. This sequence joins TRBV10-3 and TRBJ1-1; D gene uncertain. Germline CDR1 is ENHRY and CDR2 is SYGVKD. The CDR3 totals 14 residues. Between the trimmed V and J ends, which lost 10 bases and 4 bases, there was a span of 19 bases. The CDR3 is CATFDAAGGTEAFF. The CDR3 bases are TGTGCCACCTTTGACGCAGCCGGAGGCACTGAAGCTTTCTTT.

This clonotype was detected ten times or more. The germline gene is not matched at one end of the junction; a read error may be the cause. Here the CDR3 DNA reads TGTGCCATCAGTGAGTCGTTTGGATCAGCCAAAAACATTAAGTACTTC. Residues: CAISESFGSAKNIKYF. The genes are TRBV10-3 and TRBJ2-4, with D unclear. The CDR3 has 16 residues. Germline V gene sequence: CDR1 ENHRY, CDR2 SYGVKD.

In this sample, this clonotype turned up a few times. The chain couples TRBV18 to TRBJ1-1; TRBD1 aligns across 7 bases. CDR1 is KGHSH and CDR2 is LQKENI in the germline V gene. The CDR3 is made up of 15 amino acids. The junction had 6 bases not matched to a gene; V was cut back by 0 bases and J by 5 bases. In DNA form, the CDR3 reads TGTGCCAGCTCACCACCCACACCACAGGGGACTGAAGCTTTCTTT. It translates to CASSPPTPQGTEAFF.

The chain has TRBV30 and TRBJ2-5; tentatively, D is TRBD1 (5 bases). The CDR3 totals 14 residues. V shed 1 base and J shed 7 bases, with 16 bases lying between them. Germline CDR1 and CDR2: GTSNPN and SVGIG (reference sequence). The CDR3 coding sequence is TGTGCCTGGAGTGGAGGTCGACAGTGGGCGACCCAGTACTTC. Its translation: CAWSGGRQWATQYF.

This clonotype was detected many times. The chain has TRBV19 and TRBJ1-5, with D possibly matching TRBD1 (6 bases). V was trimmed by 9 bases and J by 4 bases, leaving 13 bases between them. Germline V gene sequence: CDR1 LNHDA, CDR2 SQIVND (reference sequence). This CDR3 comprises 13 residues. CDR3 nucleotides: TGTGCCAGCAGGACAGAAAATAATCAGCCCCAGCATTTT. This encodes CASRTENNQPQHF. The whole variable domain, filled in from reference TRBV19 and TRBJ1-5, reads DGGITQSPKYLFRKEGQNVTLSCEQNLNHDAMYWYRQDPGQGLRLIYYSQIVNDFQKGDIAEGYSVSREKKESFPLTVTSAQKNPTAFYLCASRTENNQPQHFGDGTRLSIL.

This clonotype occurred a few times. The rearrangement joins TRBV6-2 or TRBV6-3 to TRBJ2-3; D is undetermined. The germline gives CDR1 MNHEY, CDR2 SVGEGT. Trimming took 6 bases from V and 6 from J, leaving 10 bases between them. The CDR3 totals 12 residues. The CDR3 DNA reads TGTGCCAGCAGCCTCATCGGGGATACGCAGTATTTT. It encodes CASSLIGDTQYF.

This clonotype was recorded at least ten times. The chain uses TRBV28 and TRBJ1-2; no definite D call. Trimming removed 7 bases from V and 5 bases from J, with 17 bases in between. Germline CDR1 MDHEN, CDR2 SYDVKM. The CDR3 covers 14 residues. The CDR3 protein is CASTKQSGFYGYTF. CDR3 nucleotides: TGTGCCAGCACCAAACAATCGGGTTTTTATGGCTACACCTTC.

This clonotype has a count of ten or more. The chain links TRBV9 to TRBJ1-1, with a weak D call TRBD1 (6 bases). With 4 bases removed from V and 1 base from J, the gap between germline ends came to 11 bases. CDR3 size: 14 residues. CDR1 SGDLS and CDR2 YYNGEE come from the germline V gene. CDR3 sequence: CASSPGTWNTEAFF. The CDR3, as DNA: TGTGCCAGCAGCCCGGGGACATGGAACACTGAAGCTTTCTTT.

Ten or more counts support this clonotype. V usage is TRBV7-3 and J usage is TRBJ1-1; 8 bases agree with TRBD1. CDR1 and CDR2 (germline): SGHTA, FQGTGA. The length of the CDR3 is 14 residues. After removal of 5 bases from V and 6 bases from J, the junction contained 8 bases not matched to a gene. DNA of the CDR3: TGTGCCAGCAGCCTACAGGGGGGGAGCGCTGAAGCTTTCTTT. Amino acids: CASSLQGGSAEAFF.

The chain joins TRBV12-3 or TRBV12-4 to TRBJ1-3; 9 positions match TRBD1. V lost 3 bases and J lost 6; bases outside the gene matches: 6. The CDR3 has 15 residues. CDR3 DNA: TGTGCCAGCAGTTTCAACAGGGGGCTGATAAACACCATATATTTT. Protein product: CASSFNRGLINTIYF.

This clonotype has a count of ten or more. Here the CDR3 DNA reads TGTGCCAGCAGTTTATACCCGGGTCTTCGTGGCTACACCTTC. Encoded protein: CASSLYPGLRGYTF. The chain couples TRBV28 to TRBJ1-2; D not resolved. The CDR3 contains 14 residues. The germline V gene encodes CDR1 MDHEN and CDR2 SYDVKM. V lost 1 base and J lost 7, with 13 bases in between.

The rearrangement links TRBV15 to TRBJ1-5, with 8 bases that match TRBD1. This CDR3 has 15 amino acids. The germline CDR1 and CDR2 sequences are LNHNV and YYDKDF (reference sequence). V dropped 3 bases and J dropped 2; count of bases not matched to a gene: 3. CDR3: CATSSKGQGNQPQHF. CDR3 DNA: TGTGCCACCAGCAGTAAGGGACAGGGCAATCAGCCCCAGCATTTT.

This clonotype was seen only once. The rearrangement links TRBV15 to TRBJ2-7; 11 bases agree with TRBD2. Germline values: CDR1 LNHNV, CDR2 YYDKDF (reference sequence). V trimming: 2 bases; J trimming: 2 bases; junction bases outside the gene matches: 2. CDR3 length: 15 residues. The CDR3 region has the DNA TGTGCCACCAGCAGACCTAGCGGGAGGACCTACGAGCAGTACTTC. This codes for CATSRPSGRTYEQYF.

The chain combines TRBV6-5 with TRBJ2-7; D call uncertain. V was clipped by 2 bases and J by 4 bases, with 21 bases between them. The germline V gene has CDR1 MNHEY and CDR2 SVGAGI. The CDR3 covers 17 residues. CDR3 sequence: CASSYASGSPAKYEQYF. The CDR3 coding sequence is TGTGCCAGCAGTTACGCCTCGGGTTCTCCCGCGAAATACGAGCAGTACTTC.